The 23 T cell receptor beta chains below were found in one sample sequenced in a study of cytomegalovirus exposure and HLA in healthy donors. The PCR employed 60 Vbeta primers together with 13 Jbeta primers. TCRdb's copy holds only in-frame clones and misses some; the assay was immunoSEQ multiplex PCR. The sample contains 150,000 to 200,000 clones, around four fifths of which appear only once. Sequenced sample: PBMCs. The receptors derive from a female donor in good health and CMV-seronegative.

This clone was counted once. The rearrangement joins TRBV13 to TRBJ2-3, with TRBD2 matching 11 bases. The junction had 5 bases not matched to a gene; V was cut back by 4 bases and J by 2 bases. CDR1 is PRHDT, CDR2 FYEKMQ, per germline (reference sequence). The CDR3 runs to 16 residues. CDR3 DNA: TGTGCCAGCAGCTCTATAGCGGGGGGGGTCACAGATACGCAGTATTTT. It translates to CASSSIAGGVTDTQYF.

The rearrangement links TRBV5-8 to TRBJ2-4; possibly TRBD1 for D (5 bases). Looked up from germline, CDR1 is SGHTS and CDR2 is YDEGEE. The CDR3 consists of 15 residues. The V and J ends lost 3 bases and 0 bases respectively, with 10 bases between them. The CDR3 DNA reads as TGTGCCAGCAGCTCCATCAGGGTAGCCAAAAACATTCAGTACTTC. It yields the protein CASSSIRVAKNIQYF.

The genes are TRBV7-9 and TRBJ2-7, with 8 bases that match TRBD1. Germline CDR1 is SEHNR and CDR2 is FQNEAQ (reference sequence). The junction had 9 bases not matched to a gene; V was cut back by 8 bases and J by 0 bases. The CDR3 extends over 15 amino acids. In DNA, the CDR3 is TGTGCCAGCGGGGGCCACGACAGGGGCTCCTACGAGCAGTACTTC. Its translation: CASGGHDRGSYEQYF.

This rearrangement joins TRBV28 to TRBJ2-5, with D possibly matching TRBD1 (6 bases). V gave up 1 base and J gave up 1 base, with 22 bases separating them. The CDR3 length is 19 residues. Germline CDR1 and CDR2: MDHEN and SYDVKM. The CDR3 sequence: CASSLYPPPGTNFQETQYF. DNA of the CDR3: TGTGCCAGCAGTTTATATCCCCCGCCCGGGACAAACTTCCAAGAGACCCAGTACTTC.

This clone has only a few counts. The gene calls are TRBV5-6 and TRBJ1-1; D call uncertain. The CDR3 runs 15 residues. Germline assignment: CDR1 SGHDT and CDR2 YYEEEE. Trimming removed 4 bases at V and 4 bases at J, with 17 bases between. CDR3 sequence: CASSPSLPRRTEAFF. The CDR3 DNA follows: TGTGCCAGCAGCCCTAGTCTCCCCCGGCGCACTGAAGCTTTCTTT.

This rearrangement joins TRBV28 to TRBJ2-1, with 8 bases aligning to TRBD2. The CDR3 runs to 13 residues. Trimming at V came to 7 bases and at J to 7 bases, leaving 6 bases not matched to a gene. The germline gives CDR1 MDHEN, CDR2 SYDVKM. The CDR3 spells CASTGGGRNEQFF. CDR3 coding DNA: TGTGCCAGCACCGGGGGGGGGCGGAATGAGCAGTTCTTC.

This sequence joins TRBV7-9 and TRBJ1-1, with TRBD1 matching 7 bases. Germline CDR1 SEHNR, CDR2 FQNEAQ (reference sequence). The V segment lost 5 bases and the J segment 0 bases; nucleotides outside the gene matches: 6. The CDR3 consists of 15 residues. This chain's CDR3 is CASSADGTVNTEAFF. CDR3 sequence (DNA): TGTGCCAGCAGCGCCGACGGGACAGTGAACACTGAAGCTTTCTTT.

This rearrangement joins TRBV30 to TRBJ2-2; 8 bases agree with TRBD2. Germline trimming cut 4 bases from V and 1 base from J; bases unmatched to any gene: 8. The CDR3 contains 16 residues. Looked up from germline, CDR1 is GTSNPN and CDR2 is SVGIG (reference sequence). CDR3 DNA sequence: TGTGCCTGGAACGACGGGGGGGTTGGGAACACCGGGGAGCTGTTTTTT. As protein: CAWNDGGVGNTGELFF. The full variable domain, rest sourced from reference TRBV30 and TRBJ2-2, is SQTIHQWPATLVQPVGSPLSLECTVEGTSNPNLYWYRQAAGRGLQLLFYSVGIGQISSEVPQNLSASRPQDRQFILSSKKLLLSDSGFYLCAWNDGGVGNTGELFFGEGSRLTVL.

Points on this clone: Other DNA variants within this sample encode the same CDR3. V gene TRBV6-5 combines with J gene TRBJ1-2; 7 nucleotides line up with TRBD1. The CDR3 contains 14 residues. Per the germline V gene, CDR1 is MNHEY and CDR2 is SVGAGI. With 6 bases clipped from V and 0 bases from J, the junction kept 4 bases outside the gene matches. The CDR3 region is CASSRDRANYGYTF. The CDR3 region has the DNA TGTGCCAGCAGCCGGGACAGAGCTAACTATGGCTACACCTTC.

The DNA of the CDR3 is TGTGCCAGCAGTCCCGCAGGGGGCGCTTCCCCCCTCCACTTT. Translation gives CASSPAGGASPLHF. The genes are TRBV27 and TRBJ1-6; TRBD1 agrees at 8 bases. V shed 5 bases and J 13 bases; nucleotides not matched to a gene: 10. The CDR3 length is 14 residues. Germline V gene lookup returns CDR1 MNHEY and CDR2 SMNVEV (reference sequence).

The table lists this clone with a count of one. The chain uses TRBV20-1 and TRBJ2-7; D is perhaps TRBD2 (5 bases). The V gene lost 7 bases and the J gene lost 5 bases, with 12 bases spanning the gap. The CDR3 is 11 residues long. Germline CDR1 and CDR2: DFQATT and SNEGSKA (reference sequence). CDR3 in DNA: TGCAGTGGGTCGATAGCGAACGAGCAGTACTTC. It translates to CSGSIANEQYF.

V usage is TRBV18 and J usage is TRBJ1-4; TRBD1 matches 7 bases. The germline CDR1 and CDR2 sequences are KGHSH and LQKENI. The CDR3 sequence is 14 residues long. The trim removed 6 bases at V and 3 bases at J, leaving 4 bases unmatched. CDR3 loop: CASSLQGANEKLFF. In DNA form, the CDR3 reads TGTGCCAGCTCGCTCCAGGGGGCTAATGAAAAACTGTTTTTT.

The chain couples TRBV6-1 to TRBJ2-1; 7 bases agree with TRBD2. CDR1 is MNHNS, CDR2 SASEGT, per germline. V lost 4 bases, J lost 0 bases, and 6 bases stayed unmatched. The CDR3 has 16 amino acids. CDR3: CASSGGGGPSYNEQFF. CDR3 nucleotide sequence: TGTGCCAGCAGTGGGGGCGGGGGTCCCTCCTACAATGAGCAGTTCTTC.

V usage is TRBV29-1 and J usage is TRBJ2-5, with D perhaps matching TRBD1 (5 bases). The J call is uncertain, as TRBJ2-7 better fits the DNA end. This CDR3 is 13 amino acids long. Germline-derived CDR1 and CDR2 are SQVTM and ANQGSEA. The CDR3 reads CSVSGMSRHEQYF. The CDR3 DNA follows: TGCAGCGTTTCAGGGATGTCGCGGCACGAGCAGTACTTC.

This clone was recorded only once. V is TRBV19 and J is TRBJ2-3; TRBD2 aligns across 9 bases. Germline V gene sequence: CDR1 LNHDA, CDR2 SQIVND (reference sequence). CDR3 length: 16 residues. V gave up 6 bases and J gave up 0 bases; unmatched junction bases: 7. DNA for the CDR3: TGTGCCAGTAGGACTAGCGGCGACTCTAGCACAGATACGCAGTATTTT. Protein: CASRTSGDSSTDTQYF.

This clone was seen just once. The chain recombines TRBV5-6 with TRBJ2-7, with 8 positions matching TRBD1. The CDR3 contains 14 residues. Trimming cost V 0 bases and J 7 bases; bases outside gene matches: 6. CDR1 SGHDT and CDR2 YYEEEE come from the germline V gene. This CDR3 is CASSLGRGRGEQYF. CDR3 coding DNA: TGTGCCAGCAGCTTGGGCAGGGGGCGCGGGGAGCAGTACTTC. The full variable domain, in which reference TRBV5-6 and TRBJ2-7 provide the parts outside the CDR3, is DAGVTQSPTHLIKTRGQQVTLRCSPKSGHDTVSWYQQALGQGPQFIFQYYEEEERQRGNFPDRFSGHQFPNYSSELNVNALLLGDSALYLCASSLGRGRGEQYFGPGTRLTVT.

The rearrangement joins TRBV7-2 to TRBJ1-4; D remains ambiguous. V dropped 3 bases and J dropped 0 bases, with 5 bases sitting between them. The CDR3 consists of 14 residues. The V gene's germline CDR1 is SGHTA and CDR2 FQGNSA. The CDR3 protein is CASSFQATNEKLFF. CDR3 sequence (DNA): TGTGCCAGCAGCTTTCAGGCAACTAATGAAAAACTGTTTTTT.

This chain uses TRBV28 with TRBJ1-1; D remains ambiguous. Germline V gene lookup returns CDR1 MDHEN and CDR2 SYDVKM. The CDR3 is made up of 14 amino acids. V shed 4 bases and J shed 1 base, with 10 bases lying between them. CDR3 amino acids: CASSYTQANTEAFF. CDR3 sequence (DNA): TGTGCCAGCAGTTACACGCAGGCGAACACTGAAGCTTTCTTT. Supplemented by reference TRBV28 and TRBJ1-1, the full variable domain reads DVKVTQSSRYLVKRTGEKVFLECVQDMDHENMFWYRQDPGLGLRLIYFSYDVKMKEKGDIPEGYSVSREKKERFSLILESASTNQTSMYLCASSYTQANTEAFFGQGTRLTVV.

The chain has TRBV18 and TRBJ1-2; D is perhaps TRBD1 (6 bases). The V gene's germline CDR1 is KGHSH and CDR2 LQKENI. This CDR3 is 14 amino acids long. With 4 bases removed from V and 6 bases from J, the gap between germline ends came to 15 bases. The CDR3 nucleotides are TGTGCCAGCTCACGGTACAGGGAAGAAGATGGCTACACCTTC. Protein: CASSRYREEDGYTF.

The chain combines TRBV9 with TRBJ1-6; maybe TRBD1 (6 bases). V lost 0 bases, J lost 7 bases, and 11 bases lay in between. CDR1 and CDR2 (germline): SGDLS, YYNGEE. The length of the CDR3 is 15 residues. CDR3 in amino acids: CASSVDTGKNSPLHF. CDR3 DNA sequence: TGTGCCAGCAGCGTAGACACAGGGAAAAATTCACCCCTCCACTTT.

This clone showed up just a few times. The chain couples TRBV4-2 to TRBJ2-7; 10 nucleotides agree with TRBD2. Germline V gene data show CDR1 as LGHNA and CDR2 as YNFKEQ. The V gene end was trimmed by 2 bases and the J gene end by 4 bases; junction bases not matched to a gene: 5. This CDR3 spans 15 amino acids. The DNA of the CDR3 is TGTGCCAGCAGCCAAACGGCTAGCGGGAGTTACGAGCAGTACTTC. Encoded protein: CASSQTASGSYEQYF.

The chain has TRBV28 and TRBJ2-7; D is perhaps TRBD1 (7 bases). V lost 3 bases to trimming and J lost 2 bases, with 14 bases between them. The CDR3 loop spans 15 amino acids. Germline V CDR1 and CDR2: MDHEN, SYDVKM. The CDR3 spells CASSFPQGGTYEQYF. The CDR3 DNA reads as TGTGCCAGCAGTTTCCCCCAGGGGGGTACCTACGAGCAGTACTTC.

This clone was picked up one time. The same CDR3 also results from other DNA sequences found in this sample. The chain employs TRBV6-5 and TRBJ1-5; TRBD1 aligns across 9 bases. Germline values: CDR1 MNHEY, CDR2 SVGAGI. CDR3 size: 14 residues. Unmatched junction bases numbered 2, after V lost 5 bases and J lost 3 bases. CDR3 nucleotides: TGTGCCAGCAGTCGGACAGGGGCCAATCAGCCCCAGCATTTT. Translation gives CASSRTGANQPQHF.